This T cell receptor (beta chain) originates from a study of T cells in Graves' hyperthyroidism and ophthalmopathy. Across the study: Peripheral blood was obtained at initial diagnosis, preceding any treatment. The study's findings and limits: A 13 V-J model separated ophthalmopathy from stable hyperthyroidism. The model predicted ophthalmopathy a median around six months before onset.

V shed 0 bases and J shed 4 bases, with 7 bases lying between them. This CDR3 comprises 13 residues. In germline, CDR1 is SGHKS, CDR2 YYEKEE (reference sequence). The table lists this clonotype with many counts. Its target is unknown. RNA transcripts gave rise to amplified TCR beta CDR3 regions. A set of HTBI primers served as the primers for a first-round RT-PCR of the TCR CDR3. Via MiXCR, TCRdb re-called the multiplex PCR reads, giving one row per CDR3 protein. The sample records around 500,000 distinct CDR3 sequences, about 15% being singletons. The specimen sequenced was blood. The TCR sequence derives from a woman aged 40 to 49 with Graves' hyperthyroidism. The chain uses TRBV5-5 and TRBJ1-1; no clear D. The CDR3 DNA sequence: TGTGCCAGCAGCTTGGCCGGTCCCACTGAAGCTTTCTTT. It encodes CASSLAGPTEAFF.